This T cell receptor (beta chain) was documented in a study of tumor-infiltrating lymphocytes in oesophageal squamous cell carcinoma. The CDR3 consists of 16 residues. V lost 7 bases, J lost 5 bases, and 8 bases stayed unmatched. TCRdb reprocessed the PCR reads via MiXCR and lists one record per CDR3 protein. The table shows over 15,000 distinct CDR3 sequences, with around half occurring only once. The rearrangement links TRBV12-3 or TRBV12-4 to TRBJ2-3; 14 nucleotides line up with TRBD2. This receptor was taken from a female donor with esophageal squamous cell carcinoma. Material for sequencing was esophageal tumor tissue. The CDR3 bases are TGTGCCAGCATTCCAGGACTAGCGGGGGGAGTAGATACGCAGTATTTT. It codes for CASIPGLAGGVDTQYF.